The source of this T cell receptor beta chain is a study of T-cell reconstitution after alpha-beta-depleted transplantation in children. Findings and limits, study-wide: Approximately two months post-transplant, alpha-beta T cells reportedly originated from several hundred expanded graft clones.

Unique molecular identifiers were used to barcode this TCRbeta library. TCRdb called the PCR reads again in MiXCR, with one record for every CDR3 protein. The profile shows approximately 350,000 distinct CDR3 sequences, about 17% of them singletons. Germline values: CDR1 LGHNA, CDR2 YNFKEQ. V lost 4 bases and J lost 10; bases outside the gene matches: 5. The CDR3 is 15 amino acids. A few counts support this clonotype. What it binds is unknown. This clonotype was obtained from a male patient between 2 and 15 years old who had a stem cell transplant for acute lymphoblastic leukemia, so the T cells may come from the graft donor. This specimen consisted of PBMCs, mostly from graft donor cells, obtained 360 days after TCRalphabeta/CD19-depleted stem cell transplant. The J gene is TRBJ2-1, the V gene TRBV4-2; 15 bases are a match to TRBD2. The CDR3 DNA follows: TGTGCCAGCAGCCGCATAGGGACTAGCGGGAGGGAGCAGTTCTTC. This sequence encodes CASSRIGTSGREQFF.